Shown below are 26 T cell receptor beta chains from a single sample sequenced in a study of blood T cell repertoires in COVID-19. Profiling relied on immunoSEQ multiplex PCR, and the TCRdb table lists in-frame clones only, not all of them. The table has 40,000 or so clones, around nine tenths seen once. The specimen was peripheral blood. The receptors were sampled from a human donor in a cohort sampled during active COVID-19.

The chain joins TRBV6-1 to TRBJ2-3; TRBD2 matches 10 bases. The CDR3 runs to 16 residues. Germline-derived CDR1 and CDR2 are MNHNS and SASEGT. Trimming at V came to 1 base and at J to 5 bases, leaving 6 bases not matched to a gene. CDR3 in DNA: TGTGCCAGCAGTGAAGAGAGCGGGGGGGCTAAAGATACGCAGTATTTT. This gives the protein CASSEESGGAKDTQYF.

A single count supports this clone. The genes are TRBV14 and TRBJ2-2; TRBD2 matches 10 bases. Trimming removed 0 bases from V and 3 bases from J; junction bases left unmatched: 10. The germline V gene encodes CDR1 SGHDN and CDR2 FVKESK. The CDR3 has 19 amino acids. CDR3 loop: CASSQEWRAGGPDTGELFF. Written as DNA, the CDR3 is TGTGCCAGCAGCCAAGAATGGCGAGCGGGGGGGCCTGACACCGGGGAGCTGTTTTTT.

This chain joins TRBV3-1 (or the pseudogene TRBV3-2) and TRBJ1-6; perhaps TRBD1 as D (5 bases). V lost 4 bases, J lost 7 bases, and 11 bases lay in between. Germline V gives CDR1 LGHDT, CDR2 YNNKEL (reference sequence). The CDR3 sequence is 14 residues long. The CDR3, as DNA: TGTGCCAGCAGCCCGGGACTGACGAATTCACCCCTCCACTTT. It translates to CASSPGLTNSPLHF.

This rearrangement joins TRBV4-1 to TRBJ1-1; 7 nucleotides align to TRBD1. With 1 base clipped from V and 3 bases from J, the junction kept 11 bases outside the gene matches. Germline V CDR1 and CDR2: MGHRA, YSYEKL. This CDR3 spans 17 amino acids. The CDR3 loop reads CASSQGSLRDRDTEAFF. DNA of the CDR3: TGCGCCAGCAGCCAAGGGAGCCTCCGGGACAGAGACACTGAAGCTTTCTTT.

The chain has TRBV13 and TRBJ2-7; 7 bases line up with TRBD1. CDR1 and CDR2 (germline): PRHDT, FYEKMQ (reference sequence). The CDR3 is 15 amino acids. The J segment lost 0 bases and the V segment lost 1 base, leaving 3 bases of the junction unmatched. The CDR3, as DNA: TGTGCCAGCAGCTTAGAGGCAGGGGGCTCCTACGAGCAGTACTTC. Translating gives CASSLEAGGSYEQYF.

V and J are TRBV7-6 and TRBJ1-1, with 9 bases identical to TRBD1. Germline V gene lookup returns CDR1 SGHVS and CDR2 FNYEAQ. The ends lost 4 bases at V and 4 bases at J; junction bases unmatched: 1. The CDR3 has 13 amino acids. CDR3 residues: CASSWGQGTEAFF. The DNA for the CDR3 is TGTGCCAGCAGCTGGGGACAGGGCACTGAAGCTTTCTTT. Based on the CDR3 plus reference TRBV7-6 and TRBJ1-1, the full variable domain is GAGVSQSPRYKVTKRGQDVALRCDPISGHVSLYWYRQALGQGPEFLTYFNYEAQQDKSGLPNDRFSAERPEGSISTLTIQRTEQRDSAMYRCASSWGQGTEAFFGQGTRLTVV.

This chain connects TRBV19 to TRBJ1-1; D remains unclear. V was trimmed by 5 bases and J by 1 base, leaving 8 bases between them. Per the germline V gene, CDR1 is LNHDA and CDR2 is SQIVND (reference sequence). There are 13 residues in the CDR3. The CDR3 spells CASSWRANTEAFF. CDR3 nucleotide sequence: TGTGCCAGTAGTTGGAGGGCGAACACTGAAGCTTTCTTT.

This chain links TRBV10-3 with TRBJ2-6; a weak D match, TRBD1 (6 bases). The CDR3 is 14 residues long. V was trimmed by 8 bases and J by 2 bases, leaving 10 bases between them. Germline V CDR1 and CDR2: ENHRY, SYGVKD. CDR3 bases: TGTGCCATCGGGGCAGGGGCTGGGGCCAACGTCCTGACTTTC. Protein sequence: CAIGAGAGANVLTF.

The chain has TRBV2 and TRBJ1-2, with TRBD1 as a possible D gene (5 bases). The CDR3 is made up of 15 amino acids. Germline CDR1 is SNHLY and CDR2 is FYNNEI. V lost 5 bases and J lost 8, with 21 bases in between. The CDR3 DNA is TGTGCCAGCAGTATGGACATATCCGAAGCAAAAGGCTACACCTTC. Translated, it gives CASSMDISEAKGYTF.

The chain joins TRBV4-3 to TRBJ2-7; 9 nucleotides line up with TRBD1. CDR1 is LGHNA, CDR2 YSLEER, per germline. The CDR3 runs to 15 residues. Trimming at V came to 4 bases and at J to 1 base, leaving 5 bases not matched to a gene. As DNA, the CDR3 is TGCGCCAGCAGCCTTGGCGGGACAGGGTCCTACGAGCAGTACTTC. Translation: CASSLGGTGSYEQYF.

The rearrangement uses TRBV19 and TRBJ1-5; unclear D gene. V dropped 5 bases and J dropped 4 bases, with 15 bases sitting between them. CDR1 and CDR2 (germline): LNHDA, SQIVND (reference sequence). There are 15 residues in the CDR3. The CDR3 DNA is TGTGCCAGTAGTTCGGATCGGGTTCTAAATCAGCCCCAGCATTTT. Translating it yields CASSSDRVLNQPQHF. Based on the CDR3 plus reference TRBV19 and TRBJ1-5, the full variable domain is DGGITQSPKYLFRKEGQNVTLSCEQNLNHDAMYWYRQDPGQGLRLIYYSQIVNDFQKGDIAEGYSVSREKKESFPLTVTSAQKNPTAFYLCASSSDRVLNQPQHFGDGTRLSIL.

The rearrangement links TRBV24-1 to TRBJ1-2; D may be TRBD1 (5 bases). The V gene lost 4 bases and the J gene lost 10 bases, with 12 bases spanning the gap. Germline-derived CDR1 and CDR2 are KGHDR and SFDVKD. CDR3 length equals 12 residues. The CDR3 sequence is CATSESGHDYTF. The CDR3 DNA sequence: TGTGCCACCAGTGAATCCGGACATGACTACACCTTC.

The chain is built from TRBV15 and TRBJ1-3; perhaps TRBD1 as D (5 bases). Germline-derived CDR1 and CDR2 are LNHNV and YYDKDF (reference sequence). Trimming took off 2 bases at V and 0 bases at J, with 14 bases between the two ends. The CDR3 contains 17 residues. The CDR3 sequence: CATSRLRDSSSGNTIYF. CDR3 bases: TGTGCCACCAGCAGACTGCGGGACTCGAGCTCTGGAAACACCATATATTTT.

The rearrangement joins TRBV4-3 to TRBJ2-6; no reliable D call. The CDR3 totals 15 residues. CDR1 and CDR2 from the germline V gene are LGHNA and YSLEER. V lost 0 bases, J lost 0 bases, and 3 bases lay in between. For the CDR3, the DNA is TGCGCCAGCAGCCAAGACAGCTCTGGGGCCAACGTCCTGACTTTC. This translates into CASSQDSSGANVLTF.

The chain is built from TRBV3-1 (or the pseudogene TRBV3-2) and TRBJ2-7, with TRBD1 as a possible D gene (6 bases). Per germline, CDR1 LGHDT and CDR2 YNNKEL (reference sequence). V lost 6 bases to trimming and J lost 1 base, with 16 bases between them. This CDR3 comprises 15 residues. The CDR3 coding sequence is TGTGCCAGCAGTCAAAACAAACAGGGTTCCTACGAGCAGTACTTC. It yields the protein CASSQNKQGSYEQYF.

This clone was detected only once. The CDR3 nucleotides read TGTGCCAGCACCCCGTCAGAGGGCTATGGCTACACCTTC. Its translation is CASTPSEGYGYTF. This chain connects TRBV6-2 or TRBV6-3 to TRBJ1-2; no reliable D call. Germline V gives CDR1 MNHEY, CDR2 SVGEGT. This CDR3 comprises 13 residues. Trimming stripped 7 bases from V and 4 bases from J, with 13 bases between.

The CDR3 nucleotides are TGTGCCACCAGCAGTCTAGGGACATGGGTTTCGGGTACTGAAGCTTTCTTT. Translating gives CATSSLGTWVSGTEAFF. V and J are TRBV15 and TRBJ1-1; a weak D match, TRBD1 (6 bases). CDR1 and CDR2 (germline): LNHNV, YYDKDF (reference sequence). The CDR3 runs to 17 residues. Trimming took off 3 bases at V and 5 bases at J, with 22 bases between the two ends. Combining the CDR3 with reference TRBV15 and TRBJ1-1 gives the whole variable domain DAMVIQNPRYQVTQFGKPVTLSCSQTLNHNVMYWYQQKSSQAPKLLFHYYDKDFNNEADTPDNFQSRRPNTSFCFLDIRSPGLGDTAMYLCATSSLGTWVSGTEAFFGQGTRLTVV.

The CDR3 coding sequence is TGTGCCATCAGTGAGTCGGAGATCCATCGAGTGAACACTGAAGCTTTCTTT. It yields the protein CAISESEIHRVNTEAFF. The chain combines TRBV10-3 with TRBJ1-1; D is ambiguous. The germline V gene has CDR1 ENHRY and CDR2 SYGVKD. The CDR3 is 17 amino acids. V was pared by 0 bases and J by 0 bases, with 14 bases between.

The genes are TRBV19 and TRBJ2-5, with D perhaps matching TRBD2 (5 bases). Germline V gene data show CDR1 as LNHDA and CDR2 as SQIVND (reference sequence). The CDR3 totals 15 residues. V gave up 2 bases and J gave up 5 bases, with 15 bases separating them. Here the CDR3 DNA reads TGTGCCAGTAGTATAAAGGCTATTTGGGAGGAGACCCAGTACTTC. Its protein is CASSIKAIWEETQYF.

The sample holds one count of this clone. The V call is TRBV18, the J call TRBJ1-5, with D possibly being TRBD1 (5 bases). Per the germline V gene, CDR1 is KGHSH and CDR2 is LQKENI. The V gene lost 3 bases and the J gene lost 7 bases, with 16 bases spanning the gap. The CDR3 contains 15 residues. CDR3 sequence: CASSPGGDWGQPQHF. Written as DNA, the CDR3 is TGTGCCAGCTCACCCGGGGGGGATTGGGGCCAGCCCCAGCATTTT.

CDR3 sequence reads: CASSLAPPSGATEAFF. The CDR3 DNA reads TGTGCCAGCAGCTTAGCGCCCCCCTCAGGGGCCACTGAAGCTTTCTTT. V and J are TRBV7-6 and TRBJ1-1; D perhaps matches TRBD1 (6 bases). Trimming left V 0 bases short and J 4 bases short, with 15 bases between. Germline values: CDR1 SGHVS, CDR2 FNYEAQ. The CDR3 is made up of 16 amino acids.

The chain uses TRBV30 and TRBJ1-2; D gene uncertain. Between the trimmed V and J ends, which lost 0 bases and 5 bases, there was a span of 10 bases. CDR1 and CDR2 (germline): GTSNPN, SVGIG (reference sequence). The length of the CDR3 is 13 residues. DNA for the CDR3: TGTGCCTGGAGTGTACGAACCGGGTATGGCTACACCTTC. Translated, it gives CAWSVRTGYGYTF.

The rearrangement links TRBV5-1 to TRBJ1-1; 9 bases fit TRBD1. J was trimmed by 1 base and V by 4 bases; bases with no gene match: 8. This CDR3 has 16 amino acids. CDR1 and CDR2 from the germline V gene are SGHRS and YFSETQ. The chain's CDR3 is CASSPVGTGTNTEAFF. Written as DNA, the CDR3 is TGCGCCAGCAGCCCTGTTGGGACAGGGACGAACACTGAAGCTTTCTTT.

Here the CDR3 DNA reads TGTGCCAGCAGCCACCCCGGGGGTAGCTATGGCTACACCTTC. Amino acid sequence: CASSHPGGSYGYTF. This rearrangement joins TRBV5-6 to TRBJ1-2; tentatively, D is TRBD1 (5 bases). From germline, CDR1 is SGHDT and CDR2 YYEEEE. The CDR3 consists of 14 residues. The germline V and J ends were trimmed by 4 bases and 4 bases, with 14 bases remaining between them. The entire variable domain, with the rest obtained from reference TRBV5-6 and TRBJ1-2, is as follows: DAGVTQSPTHLIKTRGQQVTLRCSPKSGHDTVSWYQQALGQGPQFIFQYYEEEERQRGNFPDRFSGHQFPNYSSELNVNALLLGDSALYLCASSHPGGSYGYTFGSGTRLTVV.

This rearrangement joins TRBV7-9 to TRBJ2-7; 7 bases match TRBD1. V gave up 3 bases and J gave up 5 bases; unmatched junction bases: 10. In germline, CDR1 is SEHNR, CDR2 FQNEAQ (reference sequence). The CDR3 runs 15 residues. The CDR3 reads CASSFATGTVNEQYF. The CDR3 bases are TGTGCCAGCAGCTTCGCGACCGGGACAGTTAACGAGCAGTACTTC.

The chain employs TRBV5-8 and TRBJ1-2; 7 nucleotides agree with TRBD1. This CDR3 is built from 13 residues. Germline V gene data show CDR1 as SGHTS and CDR2 as YDEGEE. With 2 bases clipped from V and 7 bases from J, the junction kept 5 bases outside the gene matches. The CDR3 region has the DNA TGTGCCAGCAGCTTAACAGGGGCCTCTGGCTACACCTTC. This gives the protein CASSLTGASGYTF.